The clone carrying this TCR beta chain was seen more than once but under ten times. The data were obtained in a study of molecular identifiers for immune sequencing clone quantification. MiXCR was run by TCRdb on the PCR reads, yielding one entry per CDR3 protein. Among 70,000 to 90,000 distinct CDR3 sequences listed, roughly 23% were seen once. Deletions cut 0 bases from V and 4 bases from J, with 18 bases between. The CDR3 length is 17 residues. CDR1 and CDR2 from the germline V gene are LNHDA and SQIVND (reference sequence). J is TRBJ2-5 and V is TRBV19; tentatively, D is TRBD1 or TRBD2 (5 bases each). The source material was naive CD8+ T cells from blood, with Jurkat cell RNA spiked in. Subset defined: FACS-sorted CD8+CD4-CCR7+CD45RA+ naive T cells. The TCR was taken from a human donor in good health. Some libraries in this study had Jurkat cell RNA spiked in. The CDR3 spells CASSIDRRQGDRETQYF. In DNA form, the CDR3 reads TGTGCCAGTAGTATAGATCGCCGGCAGGGAGATCGAGAGACCCAGTACTTC.